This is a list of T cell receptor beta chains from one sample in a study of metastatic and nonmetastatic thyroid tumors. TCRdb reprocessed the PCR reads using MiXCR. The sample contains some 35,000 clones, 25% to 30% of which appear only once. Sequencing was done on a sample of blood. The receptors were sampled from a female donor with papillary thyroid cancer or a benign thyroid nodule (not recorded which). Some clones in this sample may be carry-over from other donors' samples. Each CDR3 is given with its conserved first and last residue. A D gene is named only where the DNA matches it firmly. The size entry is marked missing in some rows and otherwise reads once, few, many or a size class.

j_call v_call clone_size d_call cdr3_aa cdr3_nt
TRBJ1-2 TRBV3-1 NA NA CASSHPQLVANYGYTF TGTGCCAGCAGCCACCCCCAATTGGTGGCTAACTATGGCTACACCTTC
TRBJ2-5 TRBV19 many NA CASSLKGYETQYF TGTGCCAGTAGTTTAAAGGGTTACGAGACCCAGTACTTC
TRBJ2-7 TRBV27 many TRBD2 CASSPRLAGGFEQYF TGTGCCAGCAGTCCTCGTCTAGCGGGAGGTTTCGAGCAGTACTTC
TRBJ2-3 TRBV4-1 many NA CASSQGTGLTDTQYF TGCGCCAGCAGCCAAGGCACAGGTTTAACAGATACGCAGTATTTT
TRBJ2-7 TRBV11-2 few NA CASSTDNRGYYEQYF TGTGCCAGCAGCACAGATAACCGGGGTTACTACGAGCAGTACTTC
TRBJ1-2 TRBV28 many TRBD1 CASSLDGAGGSYGYTF TGTGCCAGCAGTTTAGATGGGGCAGGGGGTAGTTATGGCTACACCTTC
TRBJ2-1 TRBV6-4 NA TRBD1 CVSSVLGQVIFYEQFF TGTGTCAGCAGTGTCCTCGGACAGGTGATATTTTATGAGCAGTTCTTC
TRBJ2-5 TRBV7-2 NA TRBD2 CANSISGGAVFQYF TGTGCCAACAGCATTAGCGGGGGGGCCGTTTTCCAGTACTTC
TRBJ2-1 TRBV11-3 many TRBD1 CASSLGIWGTGGYNEQFF TGTGCCAGCAGCTTAGGGATATGGGGCACAGGGGGATACAATGAGCAGTTCTTC
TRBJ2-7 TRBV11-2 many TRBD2 CASTQRGTSASYEQYF TGTGCCAGCACCCAGAGGGGGACTAGCGCCTCCTACGAGCAGTACTTC
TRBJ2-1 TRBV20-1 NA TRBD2 CSASTSGGRGGNYQFF TGCAGTGCTTCGACCTCAGGCGGGCGGGGGGGAAATTATCAGTTCTTC
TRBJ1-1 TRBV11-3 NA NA CASSLGRGGTEAFF TGTGCCAGCAGCCTCGGACGGGGGGGCACTGAAGCTTTCTTT
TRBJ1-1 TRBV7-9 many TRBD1 CASSFQDRANTEAFF TGTGCCAGCAGCTTTCAGGACAGGGCGAACACTGAAGCTTTCTTT
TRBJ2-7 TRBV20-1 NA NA CSARDGVRDYEQYF TGCAGTGCTAGAGATGGCGTCAGGGACTACGAGCAGTACTTC
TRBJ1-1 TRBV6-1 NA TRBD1 CASSPGQGAPPEAFF TGTGCCAGCAGTCCCGGACAGGGGGCACCCCCTGAAGCTTTCTTT
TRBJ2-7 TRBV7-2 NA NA CASSFGDGYEQYF TGTGCCAGCAGTTTCGGGGACGGCTACGAGCAGTACTTC
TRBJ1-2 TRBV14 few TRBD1 CASSQVRQGESYTF TGTGCCAGCAGCCAAGTTAGACAGGGGGAAAGCTACACCTTC
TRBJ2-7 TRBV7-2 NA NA CASSFGAYEQYF TGTGCCAGCAGCTTTGGGGCCTACGAGCAGTACTTC
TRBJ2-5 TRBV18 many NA CASSPPGLTEETQYF TGTGCCAGCTCACCCCCTGGACTGACCGAGGAGACCCAGTACTTC
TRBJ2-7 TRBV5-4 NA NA CASSLGGRSSYEQYF TGTGCCAGCAGCCTTGGGGGGAGGAGCTCCTACGAGCAGTACTTC
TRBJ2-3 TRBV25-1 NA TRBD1 CASSRVSGQTPHTDTQYF TGTGCCAGCAGTCGAGTTTCGGGACAGACCCCACACACAGATACGCAGTATTTT
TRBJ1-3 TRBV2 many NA CASRVSSGNTIYF TGTGCCAGCAGGGTGAGCTCTGGAAACACCATATATTTT
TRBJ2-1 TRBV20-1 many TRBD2 CSADRSGNFGDEQFF TGCAGTGCGGATCGTAGCGGGAATTTTGGGGATGAGCAGTTCTTC
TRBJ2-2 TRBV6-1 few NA CASSGWENTGELFF TGTGCCAGTTCCGGGTGGGAGAACACCGGGGAGCTGTTTTTT
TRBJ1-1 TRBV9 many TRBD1 CASSEPPGQLNTEAFF TGTGCCAGCAGCGAGCCCCCGGGACAGCTGAACACTGAAGCTTTCTTT
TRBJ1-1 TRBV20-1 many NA CSANVRDTEAFF TGCAGTGCTAACGTGAGGGACACTGAAGCTTTCTTT
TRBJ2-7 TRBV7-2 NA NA CASSLGTSNEQYF TGTGCCAGCAGCTTGGGTACATCAAACGAGCAGTACTTC
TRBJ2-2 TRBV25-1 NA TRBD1 CASSGQGEAGELFF TGTGCCAGCAGTGGACAGGGGGAGGCCGGGGAGCTGTTTTTT
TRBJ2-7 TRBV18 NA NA CASGWGASEQYF TGTGCCAGCGGGTGGGGGGCCTCCGAGCAGTACTTC
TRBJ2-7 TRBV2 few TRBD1 CASSKGASYEQYF TGTGCCAGCTCGAAGGGGGCCTCCTACGAGCAGTACTTC
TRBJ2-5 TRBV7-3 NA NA CASSLGTAEETQYF TGCGCCAGCAGCTTAGGCACAGCAGAAGAGACCCAGTACTTC
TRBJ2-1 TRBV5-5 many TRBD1 CASSRDRGMGNEQFF TGTGCCAGCAGCCGGGACAGGGGGATGGGGAATGAGCAGTTCTTC
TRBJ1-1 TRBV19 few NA CASRAGAMNTEAFF TGTGCCAGTAGGGCAGGAGCCATGAACACTGAAGCTTTCTTT
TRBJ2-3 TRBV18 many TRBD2 CASSRAGSHTDTQYF TGTGCCAGCTCGCGAGCGGGGTCCCACACAGATACGCAGTATTTT
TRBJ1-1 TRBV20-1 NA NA CSARKGSGYTEAFF TGCAGTGCTAGGAAGGGGTCAGGGTACACTGAAGCTTTCTTT
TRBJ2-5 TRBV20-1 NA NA CSARRQGGYQETQYF TGCAGTGCTAGAAGACAGGGAGGGTACCAAGAGACCCAGTACTTC
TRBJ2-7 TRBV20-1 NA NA CSAGPLESYEQYF TGCAGTGCTGGCCCCCTAGAATCCTACGAGCAGTACTTC
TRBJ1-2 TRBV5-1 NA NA CASSLSGPMSGYTF TGCGCCAGCAGCTTGTCGGGCCCGATGAGTGGCTACACCTTC
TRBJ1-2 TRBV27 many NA CASSPTKTGLGFRYTF TGTGCCAGCAGTCCGACCAAAACAGGGCTTGGATTTCGCTACACCTTC
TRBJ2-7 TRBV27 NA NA CASKGHSYEQYF TGTGCCAGCAAGGGACATTCCTACGAGCAGTACTTC
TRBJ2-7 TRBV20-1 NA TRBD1 CSARRRDRAKYEQYF TGCAGTGCTAGACGCCGGGACAGAGCAAAGTACGAGCAGTACTTC
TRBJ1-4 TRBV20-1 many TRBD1 CSTPRQGTNEKLFF TGCAGTACGCCAAGACAGGGTACTAATGAAAAACTGTTTTTT
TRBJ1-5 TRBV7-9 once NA CASSGRGPQEQPQHF TGTGCCAGCAGCGGGCGAGGTCCGCAGGAACAGCCCCAGCATTTT
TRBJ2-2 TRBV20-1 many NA CSARRELGGELFF TGCAGTGCTAGGAGGGAGCTCGGCGGGGAGCTGTTTTTT
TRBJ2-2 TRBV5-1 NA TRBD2 CASKRGLAGGKNTGELFF TGCGCCAGCAAGCGAGGACTAGCGGGAGGAAAAAACACCGGGGAGCTGTTTTTT
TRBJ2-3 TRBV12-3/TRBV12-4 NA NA CASWDDGSTQYF TGTGCCAGCTGGGATGATGGGTCTACGCAGTATTTT
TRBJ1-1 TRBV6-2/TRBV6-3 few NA CASSYRGPNTEAFF TGTGCCAGCAGTTACAGGGGACCGAACACTGAAGCTTTCTTT
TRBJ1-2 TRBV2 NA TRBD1 CASSEAAGGGGYTF TGTGCCAGCAGTGAAGCGGCAGGGGGCGGTGGCTACACCTTC
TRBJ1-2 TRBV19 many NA CASSIGQLNYGYTF TGTGCCAGTAGTATAGGGCAGCTTAACTATGGCTACACCTTC
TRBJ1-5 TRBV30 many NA CAWTPRGRDRNQPQHF TGTGCCTGGACCCCTAGGGGCAGGGATCGAAATCAGCCCCAGCATTTT
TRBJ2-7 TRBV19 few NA CATTPGKGVYEQYF TGTGCCACCACCCCAGGGAAAGGGGTCTACGAGCAGTACTTC
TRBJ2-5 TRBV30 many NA CAWSARIGRARETQYF TGTGCCTGGAGTGCGAGAATCGGACGGGCGCGGGAGACCCAGTACTTC
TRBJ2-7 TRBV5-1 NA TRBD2 CASSLAAGVGYEQYF TGCGCCAGCAGCTTGGCAGCGGGAGTTGGCTACGAGCAGTACTTC
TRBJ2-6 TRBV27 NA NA CASSLEGHGSSWANVLTF TGTGCCAGCAGTTTGGAGGGACATGGATCCTCTTGGGCCAACGTCCTGACTTTC
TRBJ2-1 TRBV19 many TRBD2 CASSIPGTSGGNEQFF TGTGCCAGTAGTATCCCCGGGACTAGCGGGGGCAATGAGCAGTTCTTC
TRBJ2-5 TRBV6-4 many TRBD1 CASSERTGGAETQYF TGTGCCAGCAGTGAAAGGACAGGGGGCGCAGAGACCCAGTACTTC
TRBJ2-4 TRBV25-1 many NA CASSELRSGPHPKNIQYF TGTGCCAGCAGTGAATTGCGTTCGGGACCCCATCCCAAAAACATTCAGTACTTC
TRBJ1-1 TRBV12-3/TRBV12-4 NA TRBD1 CASSLTGARAFF TGTGCCAGCAGTTTGACAGGGGCGCGGGCTTTCTTT
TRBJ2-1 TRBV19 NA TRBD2 CASSMRTGGSNEQFF TGTGCCAGTAGTATGAGGACTGGCGGGAGTAATGAGCAGTTCTTC
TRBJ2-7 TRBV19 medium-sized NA CASNPGLEDYEQYF TGTGCCAGTAACCCGGGACTCGAAGACTACGAGCAGTACTTC